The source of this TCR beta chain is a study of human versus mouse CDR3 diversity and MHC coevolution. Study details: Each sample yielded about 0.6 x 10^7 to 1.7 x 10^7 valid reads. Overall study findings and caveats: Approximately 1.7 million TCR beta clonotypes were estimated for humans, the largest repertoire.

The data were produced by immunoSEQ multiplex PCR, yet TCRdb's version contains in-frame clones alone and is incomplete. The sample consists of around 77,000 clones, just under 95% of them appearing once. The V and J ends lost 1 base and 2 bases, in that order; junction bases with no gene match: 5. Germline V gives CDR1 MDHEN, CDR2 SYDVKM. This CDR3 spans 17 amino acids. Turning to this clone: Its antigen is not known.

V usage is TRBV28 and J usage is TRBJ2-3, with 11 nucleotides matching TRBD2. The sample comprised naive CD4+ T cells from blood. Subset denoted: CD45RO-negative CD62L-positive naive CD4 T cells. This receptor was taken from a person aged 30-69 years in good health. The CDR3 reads CASSLYSGGAITDTQYF. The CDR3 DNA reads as TGTGCCAGCAGTTTATATAGCGGGGGGGCTATCACAGATACGCAGTATTTT.